This T cell receptor (beta chain) originates from a study of shared clonotypes between healthy human individuals. Study-wide results and caveats: Sampling covered nothing but blood. Tissue TCR repertoires likely differ from those found in blood.

CDR3 size: 15 residues. V shed 3 bases and J shed 3 bases, with 12 bases lying between them. Germline V gene lookup returns CDR1 SEHNR and CDR2 FQNEAQ (reference sequence). The assay was immunoSEQ multiplex PCR, and TCRdb's table has in-frame clones only and misses some. The data show hundreds of thousands of clones, with roughly 70% seen just once and 1.5% to 2% held by the top ten. All participating donors were Caucasian adults from Nashville, Tennessee. Notes on this clone: Its cognate antigen is unknown.

Specimen: memory CD4+ T cells sorted from blood. As to subset: CD45RA-negative fraction. The chain employs TRBV7-9 and TRBJ2-1, with D maybe TRBD2 (6 bases). The receptor's source is a woman under 40 in good health. The CDR3 coding sequence is TGTGCCAGCAGCTTCCCGGGGGAATACTACAATGAGCAGTTCTTC. This encodes CASSFPGEYYNEQFF. Complete variable domain (other parts from reference TRBV7-9 and TRBJ2-1): DTGVSQNPRHKITKRGQNVTFRCDPISEHNRLYWYRQTLGQGPEFLTYFQNEAQLEKSRLLSDRFSAERPKGSFSTLEIQRTEQGDSAMYLCASSFPGEYYNEQFFGPGTRLTVL.